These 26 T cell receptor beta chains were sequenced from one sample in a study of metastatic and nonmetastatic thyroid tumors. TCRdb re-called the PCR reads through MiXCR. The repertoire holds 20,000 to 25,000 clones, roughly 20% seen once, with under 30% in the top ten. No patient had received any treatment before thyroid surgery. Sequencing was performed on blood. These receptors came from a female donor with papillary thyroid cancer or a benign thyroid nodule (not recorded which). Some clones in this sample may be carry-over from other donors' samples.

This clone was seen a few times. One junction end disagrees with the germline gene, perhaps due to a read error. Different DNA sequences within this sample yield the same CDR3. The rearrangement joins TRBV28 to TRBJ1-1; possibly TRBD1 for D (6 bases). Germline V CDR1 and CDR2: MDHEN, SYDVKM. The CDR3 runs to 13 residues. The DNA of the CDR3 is TGTGCCAGCAGTTTGGGGGGCGCTGGTGAAGCTTTTTTT. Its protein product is CASSLGGAGEAFF.

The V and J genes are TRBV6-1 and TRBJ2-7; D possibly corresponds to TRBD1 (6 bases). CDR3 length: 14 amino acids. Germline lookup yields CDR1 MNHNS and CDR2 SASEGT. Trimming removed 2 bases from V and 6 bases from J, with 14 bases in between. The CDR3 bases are TGTGCCAGCAGTGAAAGGACAGTCCGTTTCGAGCAGTACTTC. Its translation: CASSERTVRFEQYF.

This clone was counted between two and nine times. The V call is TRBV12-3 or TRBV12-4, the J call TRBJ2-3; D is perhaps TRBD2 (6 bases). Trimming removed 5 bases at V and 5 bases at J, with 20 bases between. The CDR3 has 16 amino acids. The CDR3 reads CASSPGGMWIVDTQYF. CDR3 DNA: TGTGCCAGCAGTCCGGGCGGGATGTGGATAGTAGATACGCAGTATTTT.

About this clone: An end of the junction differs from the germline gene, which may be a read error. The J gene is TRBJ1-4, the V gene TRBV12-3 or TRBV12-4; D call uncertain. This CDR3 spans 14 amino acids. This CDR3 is CASRVGEQNEELFF. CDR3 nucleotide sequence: TGTGCCAGCAGGGTTGGGGAACAGAATGAAGAACTGTTTTTT.

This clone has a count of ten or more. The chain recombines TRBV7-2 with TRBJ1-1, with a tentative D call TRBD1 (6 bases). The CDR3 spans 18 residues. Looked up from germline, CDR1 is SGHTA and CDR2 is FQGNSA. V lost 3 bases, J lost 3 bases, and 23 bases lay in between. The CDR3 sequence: CASSFPPTGSRLDTEAFF. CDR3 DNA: TGTGCCAGCAGCTTCCCTCCGACAGGAAGTAGGTTGGACACTGAAGCTTTCTTT.

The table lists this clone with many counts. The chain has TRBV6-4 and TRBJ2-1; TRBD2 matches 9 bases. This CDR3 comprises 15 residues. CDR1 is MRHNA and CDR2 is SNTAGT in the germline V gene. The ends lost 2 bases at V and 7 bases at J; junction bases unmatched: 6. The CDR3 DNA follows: TGTGCCAGCAGTGACGATAGCGGGAGTGGGAATGAGCAGTTCTTC. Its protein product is CASSDDSGSGNEQFF.

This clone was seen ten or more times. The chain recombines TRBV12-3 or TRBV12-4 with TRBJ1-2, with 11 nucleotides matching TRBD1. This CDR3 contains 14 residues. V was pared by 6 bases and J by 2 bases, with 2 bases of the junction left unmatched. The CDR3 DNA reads TGTGCCAGCAGGAGGGACAGGGGGAACTATGGCTACACCTTC. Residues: CASRRDRGNYGYTF.

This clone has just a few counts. The CDR3 region is CASSPSMSGNTIYF. In DNA, the CDR3 is TGTGCCAGCAGCCCCTCGATGAGTGGAAACACCATATATTTT. The rearrangement joins TRBV7-9 to TRBJ1-3; D not resolved. The V gene lost 5 bases and the J gene lost 3 bases, with 11 bases spanning the gap. CDR1 and CDR2 (germline): SEHNR, FQNEAQ (reference sequence). The length of the CDR3 is 14 residues.

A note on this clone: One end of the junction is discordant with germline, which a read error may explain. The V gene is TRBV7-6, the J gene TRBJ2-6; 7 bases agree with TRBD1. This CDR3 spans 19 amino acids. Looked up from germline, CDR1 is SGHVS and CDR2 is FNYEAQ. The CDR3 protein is CASSQLTGTASSWANVLTF. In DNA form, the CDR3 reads TGTGCTAGCAGCCAGCTAACCGGGACAGCTTCCTCCTGGGCCAACGTCCTGACTTTC.

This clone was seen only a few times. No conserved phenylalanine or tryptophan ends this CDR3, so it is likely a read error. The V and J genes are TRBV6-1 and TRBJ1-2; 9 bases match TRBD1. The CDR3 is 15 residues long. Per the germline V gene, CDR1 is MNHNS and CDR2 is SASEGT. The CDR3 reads CASSQTTGGNYCYTI. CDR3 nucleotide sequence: TGTGCCAGCAGTCAAACGACAGGGGGGAACTATTGCTACACCATC.

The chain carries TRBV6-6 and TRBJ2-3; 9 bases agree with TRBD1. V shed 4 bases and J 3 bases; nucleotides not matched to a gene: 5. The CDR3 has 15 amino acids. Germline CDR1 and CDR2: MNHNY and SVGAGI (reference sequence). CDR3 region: CASSSGQGVTDTQYF. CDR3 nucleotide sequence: TGTGCCAGCAGTTCGGGACAGGGTGTTACAGATACGCAGTATTTT.

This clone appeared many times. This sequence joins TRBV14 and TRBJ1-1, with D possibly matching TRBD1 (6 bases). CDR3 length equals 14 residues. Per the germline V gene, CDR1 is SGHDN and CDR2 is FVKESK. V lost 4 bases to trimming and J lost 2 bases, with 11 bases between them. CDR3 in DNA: TGTGCCAGCAGCCCCCGGACAGTCAACACTGAAGCTTTCTTT. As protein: CASSPRTVNTEAFF.

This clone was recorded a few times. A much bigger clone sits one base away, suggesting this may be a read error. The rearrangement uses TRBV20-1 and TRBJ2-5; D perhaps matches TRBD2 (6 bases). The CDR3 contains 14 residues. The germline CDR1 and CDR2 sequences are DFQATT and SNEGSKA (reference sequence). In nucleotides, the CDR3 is TGCAGTGCTAGACTAGCGCCTCTCCAAGAGATCCAGTACTTC. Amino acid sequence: CSARLAPLQEIQYF.

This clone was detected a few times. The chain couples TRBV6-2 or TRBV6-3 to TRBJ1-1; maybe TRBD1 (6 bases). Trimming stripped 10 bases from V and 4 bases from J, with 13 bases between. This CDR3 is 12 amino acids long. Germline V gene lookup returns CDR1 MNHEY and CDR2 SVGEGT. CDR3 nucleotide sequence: TGTGCCATCAGCGGGACATTCACTGAAGCTTTCTTT. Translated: CAISGTFTEAFF.

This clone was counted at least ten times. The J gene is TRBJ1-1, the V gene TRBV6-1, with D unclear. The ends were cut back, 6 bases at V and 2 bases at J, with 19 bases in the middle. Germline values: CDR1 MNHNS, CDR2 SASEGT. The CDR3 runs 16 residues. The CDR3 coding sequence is TGTGCCAGCAGAGTACACCAAGGAGCCATAAACACTGAAGCTTTCTTT. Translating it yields CASRVHQGAINTEAFF.

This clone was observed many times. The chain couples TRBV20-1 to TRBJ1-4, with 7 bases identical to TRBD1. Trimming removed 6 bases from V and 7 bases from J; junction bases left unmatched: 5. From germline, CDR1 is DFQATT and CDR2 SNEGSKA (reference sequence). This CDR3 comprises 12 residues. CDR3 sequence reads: CSAPTGTEKLFF. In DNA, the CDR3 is TGCAGTGCGCCGACAGGGACTGAAAAACTGTTTTTT.

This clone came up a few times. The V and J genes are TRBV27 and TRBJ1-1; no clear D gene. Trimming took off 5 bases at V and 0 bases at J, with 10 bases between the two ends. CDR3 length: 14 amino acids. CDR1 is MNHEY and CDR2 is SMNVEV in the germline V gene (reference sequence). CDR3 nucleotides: TGTGCCAGCAGTGCCCCTCATATGAACACTGAAGCTTTCTTT. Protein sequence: CASSAPHMNTEAFF.

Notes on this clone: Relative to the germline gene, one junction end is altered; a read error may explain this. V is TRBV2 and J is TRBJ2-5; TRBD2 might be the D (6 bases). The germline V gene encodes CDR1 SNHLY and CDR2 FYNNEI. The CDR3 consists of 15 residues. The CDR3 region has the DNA TGTGCCATCAGTGAAGCGGGCAGTCGCCTGGAGACCCAGTACTTC. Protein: CAISEAGSRLETQYF. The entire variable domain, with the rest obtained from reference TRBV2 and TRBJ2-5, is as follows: EPEVTQTPSHQVTQMGQEVILRCVPISNHLYFYWYRQILGQKVEFLVSFYNNEISEKSEIFDDQFSVERPDGSNFTLKIRSTKLEDSAMYFCAISEAGSRLETQYFGPGTRLLVL.

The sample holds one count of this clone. The DNA for the CDR3 is TGTGCCAGCAGCTTACACAGCGGGAGGGCCGATCAGTACTTC. It yields the protein CASSLHSGRADQYF. The genes are TRBV11-3 and TRBJ2-7; 10 bases agree with TRBD2. With V trimmed by 2 bases and J by 10 bases, 8 bases remained unmatched. Germline V lookup: CDR1 SGHNT, CDR2 YENEEA. This CDR3 has 14 amino acids.

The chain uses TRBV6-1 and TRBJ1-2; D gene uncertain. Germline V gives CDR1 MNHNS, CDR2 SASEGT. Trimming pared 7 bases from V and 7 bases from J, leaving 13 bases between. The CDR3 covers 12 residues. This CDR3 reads CASKSAVTGYTF. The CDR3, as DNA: TGTGCCAGCAAGTCGGCGGTCACTGGCTACACCTTC.

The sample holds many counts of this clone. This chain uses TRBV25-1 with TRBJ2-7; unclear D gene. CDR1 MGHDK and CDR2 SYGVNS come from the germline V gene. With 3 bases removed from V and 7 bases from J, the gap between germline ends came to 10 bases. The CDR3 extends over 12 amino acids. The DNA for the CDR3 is TGTGCCAGCAGTGATACCTCCTGGGAGCAGTACTTC. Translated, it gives CASSDTSWEQYF.

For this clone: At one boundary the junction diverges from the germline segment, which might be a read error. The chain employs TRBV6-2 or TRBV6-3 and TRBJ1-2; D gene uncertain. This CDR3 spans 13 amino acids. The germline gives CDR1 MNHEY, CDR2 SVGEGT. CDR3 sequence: CTSSPRVVYGHTF. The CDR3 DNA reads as TGTACCAGCAGCCCTCGGGTGGTCTATGGCCACACCTTC.

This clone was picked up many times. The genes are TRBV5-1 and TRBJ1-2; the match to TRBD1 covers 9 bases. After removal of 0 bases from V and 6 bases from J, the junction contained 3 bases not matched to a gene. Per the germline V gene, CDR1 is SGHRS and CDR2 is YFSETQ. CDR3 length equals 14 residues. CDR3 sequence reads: CASSLVTGGDGYTF. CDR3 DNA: TGCGCCAGCAGCTTGGTCACAGGGGGCGATGGCTACACCTTC.

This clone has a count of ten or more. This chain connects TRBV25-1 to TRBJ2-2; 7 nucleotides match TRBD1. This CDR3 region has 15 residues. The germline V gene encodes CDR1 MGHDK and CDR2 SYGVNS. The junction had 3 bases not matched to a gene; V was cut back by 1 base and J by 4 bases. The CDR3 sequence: CASSELGQTTGELFF. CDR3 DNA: TGTGCCAGCAGTGAATTGGGACAGACCACCGGGGAGCTGTTTTTT.

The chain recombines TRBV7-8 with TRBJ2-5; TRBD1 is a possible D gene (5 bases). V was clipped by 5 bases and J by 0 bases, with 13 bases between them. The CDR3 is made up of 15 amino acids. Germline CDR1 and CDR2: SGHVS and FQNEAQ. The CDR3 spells CASSKGRDYQETQYF. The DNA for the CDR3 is TGTGCCAGCAGCAAAGGCAGGGATTACCAAGAGACCCAGTACTTC.

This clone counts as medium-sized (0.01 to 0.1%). The CDR3 coding sequence is TGTGCCAGCAGTTACAATCCGGGTGTCGAGCAGTACTTC. It is translated as CASSYNPGVEQYF. The genes are TRBV6-2 or TRBV6-3 and TRBJ2-7; D gene uncertain. The CDR3 is made up of 13 amino acids. V lost 2 bases and J lost 6, with 11 bases in between. Per germline, CDR1 MNHEY and CDR2 SVGEGT.